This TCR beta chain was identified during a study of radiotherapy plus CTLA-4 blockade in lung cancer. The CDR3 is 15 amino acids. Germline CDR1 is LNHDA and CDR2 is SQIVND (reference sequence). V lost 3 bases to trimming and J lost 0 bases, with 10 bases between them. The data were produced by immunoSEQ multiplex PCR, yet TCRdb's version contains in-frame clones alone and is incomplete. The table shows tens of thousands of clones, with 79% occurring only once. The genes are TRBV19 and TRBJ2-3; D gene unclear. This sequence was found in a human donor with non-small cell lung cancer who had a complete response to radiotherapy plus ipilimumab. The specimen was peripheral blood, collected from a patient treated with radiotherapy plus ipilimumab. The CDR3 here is CASSISRASTDTQYF. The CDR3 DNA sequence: TGTGCCAGTAGTATTAGCAGAGCTAGCACAGATACGCAGTATTTT.